Here is one T cell receptor (beta chain) with its context. PCR primers comprised 60 Vbeta and 13 Jbeta primers. Measured with immunoSEQ multiplex PCR; TCRdb has only the in-frame clones, and not every one. The sample has some 95,000 clones, approximately 80% seen once. This record comes from a study of cytomegalovirus exposure and HLA in healthy donors. Study summary: Ancestry clustering placed around four fifths of approximately 420 genotyped donors in the Caucasian-associated cluster.

The CDR3 sequence is 17 residues long. V lost 2 bases and J 0 bases, leaving 17 bases between the germline ends. Germline V gene lookup returns CDR1 SGHVS and CDR2 FNYEAQ. The chain is built from TRBV7-6 and TRBJ2-7, with D tentatively TRBD2 (5 bases). The receptor was isolated from a woman aged 40 to 55 in good health and CMV-seronegative. Sequencing input: PBMCs. Here the CDR3 reads CASSLYSSPRSSYEQYF. CDR3 in DNA: TGTGCCAGCAGCTTATATTCTAGCCCTAGAAGCTCCTACGAGCAGTACTTC.